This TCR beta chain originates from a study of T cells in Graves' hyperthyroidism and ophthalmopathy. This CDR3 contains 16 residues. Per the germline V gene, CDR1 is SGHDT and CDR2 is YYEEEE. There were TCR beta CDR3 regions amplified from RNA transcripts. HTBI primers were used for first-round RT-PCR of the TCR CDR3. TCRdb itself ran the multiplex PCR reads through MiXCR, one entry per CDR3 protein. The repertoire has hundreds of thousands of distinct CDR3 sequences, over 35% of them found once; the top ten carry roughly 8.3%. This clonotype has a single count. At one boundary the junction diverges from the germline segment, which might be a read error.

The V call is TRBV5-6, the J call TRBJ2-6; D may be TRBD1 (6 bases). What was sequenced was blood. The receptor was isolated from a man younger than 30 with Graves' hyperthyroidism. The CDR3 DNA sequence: TGTGTCAGCGCCGGGACACTAAACTCTGGGGCCAACGTCCTGACTTTC. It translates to CVSAGTLNSGANVLTF.